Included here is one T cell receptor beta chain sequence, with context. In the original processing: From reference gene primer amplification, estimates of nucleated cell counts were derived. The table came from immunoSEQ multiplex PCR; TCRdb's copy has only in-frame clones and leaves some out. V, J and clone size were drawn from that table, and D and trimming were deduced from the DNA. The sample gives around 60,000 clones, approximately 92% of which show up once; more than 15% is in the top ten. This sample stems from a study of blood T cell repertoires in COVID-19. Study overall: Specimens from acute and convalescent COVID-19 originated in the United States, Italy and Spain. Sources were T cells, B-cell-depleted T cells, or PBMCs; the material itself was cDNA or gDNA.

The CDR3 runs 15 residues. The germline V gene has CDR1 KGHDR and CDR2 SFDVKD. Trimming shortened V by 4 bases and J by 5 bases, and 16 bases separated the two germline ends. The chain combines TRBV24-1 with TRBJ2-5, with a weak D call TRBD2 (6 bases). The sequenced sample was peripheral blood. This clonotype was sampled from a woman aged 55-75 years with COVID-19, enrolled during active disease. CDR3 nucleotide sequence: TGTGCCACCAGTGACCCCTCGGGGAGGATTGAGACCCAGTACTTC. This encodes CATSDPSGRIETQYF.